These 27 T cell receptor beta chains share one sample of origin, sequenced in a study of blood T cell repertoires in COVID-19. The method was immunoSEQ multiplex PCR; TCRdb's version includes in-frame clones alone and lacks a portion of them. The table has roughly 140,000 clones, about 85% seen once. Sequencing was done on a sample of peripheral blood. These receptors were obtained from a woman aged 65 to 85 with acute or convalescent COVID-19.

This clone occurred once. The chain employs TRBV12-5 and TRBJ1-2; D is undetermined. CDR3 length equals 13 residues. Trimming took 7 bases from V and 8 from J, leaving 17 bases between them. Germline V gives CDR1 LGHNT, CDR2 FRNRAP. The CDR3 DNA reads as TGTGCTAGTGCTGCGTCGGGATCGGGGGGCTACACCTTC. Translating gives CASAASGSGGYTF.

The chain joins TRBV10-3 to TRBJ2-7, with D tentatively TRBD2 (5 bases). This CDR3 region has 13 residues. Germline assignment: CDR1 ENHRY and CDR2 SYGVKD. Trimming took off 10 bases at V and 0 bases at J, with 13 bases between the two ends. DNA of the CDR3: TGTGCCACCACCACAGACTACTCCTACGAGCAGTACTTC. Protein product: CATTTDYSYEQYF.

A remark on this clone: The junction departs from the called germline gene at one end, perhaps through a read error. The chain carries TRBV3-1 (or the pseudogene TRBV3-2) and TRBJ2-7; 12 nucleotides match TRBD2. The CDR3 extends over 16 amino acids. CDR1 is LGHDT and CDR2 is YNNKEL in the germline V gene (reference sequence). The CDR3 spells CASSPPLAGGSRGFIF. The DNA of the CDR3 is TGTGCCAGCAGCCCACCACTAGCGGGGGGCTCGAGAGGCTTCATTTTC.

The rearrangement joins TRBV2 to TRBJ1-2, with D maybe TRBD1 (5 bases). V was shortened by 7 bases and J by 8 bases, with 14 bases between the two germline ends. Germline assignment: CDR1 SNHLY and CDR2 FYNNEI. The CDR3 has 12 amino acids. CDR3 region: CASTLTGQGYTF. In DNA, the CDR3 is TGTGCCAGCACCCTAACAGGACAAGGCTACACCTTC.

V is TRBV4-2 and J is TRBJ2-1, with 10 bases fitting TRBD2. Germline CDR1 LGHNA, CDR2 YNFKEQ. V lost 0 bases, J lost 10 bases, and 9 bases stayed unmatched. The CDR3 has 16 residues. The CDR3 region has the DNA TGTGCCAGCAGCCAAGATCGTGAGCGGGGGGGCCGCGAGCAGTTCTTC. This gives the protein CASSQDRERGGREQFF.

This chain connects TRBV5-1 to TRBJ1-3; no clear D. Trimming cost V 0 bases and J 11 bases, with 9 bases left between them. Germline loops: CDR1 SGHRS, CDR2 YFSETQ. This CDR3 is built from 12 residues. For the CDR3, the DNA is TGCGCCAGCAGCTTGGAAGGGAGGGCCATATATTTT. Encoded protein: CASSLEGRAIYF.

The chain combines TRBV11-2 with TRBJ1-2; no clear D gene. Germline CDR1 is SGHAT and CDR2 is FQNNGV. V was clipped by 1 base and J by 2 bases, with 14 bases between them. The CDR3 sequence is 16 residues long. DNA of the CDR3: TGTGCCAGCAGCTTAGCTCTCGGACTTACCAACTATGGCTACACCTTC. Translated, it gives CASSLALGLTNYGYTF.

The rearrangement joins TRBV5-4 to TRBJ1-6; a possible D gene is TRBD1 (6 bases). The CDR3 totals 15 residues. Trimming stripped 2 bases from V and 7 bases from J, with 13 bases between. Germline lookup yields CDR1 SGHNT and CDR2 YYREEE (reference sequence). Here the CDR3 reads CASSFSGTFNSPLHF. CDR3 coding DNA: TGTGCCAGCAGCTTTTCTGGGACATTCAATTCACCCCTCCACTTT.

This chain connects TRBV7-9 to TRBJ1-6; D not certain. The ends were cut back, 3 bases at V and 0 bases at J, with 6 bases in the middle. The CDR3 has 15 amino acids. Germline V gives CDR1 SEHNR, CDR2 FQNEAQ (reference sequence). The CDR3 loop is CASSLIASYNSPLHF. CDR3 in DNA: TGTGCCAGCAGCTTGATAGCCTCCTATAATTCACCCCTCCACTTT.

Regarding this clone: At one boundary the junction diverges from the germline segment, which might be a read error. Other DNA sequences in this specimen translate into the identical CDR3. This chain links TRBV6-2 or TRBV6-3 with TRBJ1-5, with D tentatively TRBD1 (5 bases). Germline CDR1 and CDR2: MNHEY and SVGEGT. The CDR3 runs to 15 residues. Written as DNA, the CDR3 is TGCGCCAGCAGCCCTGGGGGACTCGGCAATCAGCCCCAGCATTTT. This gives the protein CASSPGGLGNQPQHF.

This clone was detected only once. J is TRBJ2-3 and V is TRBV19, with a weak D call TRBD2 (6 bases). The CDR3 spans 15 residues. Trimming removed 4 bases at V and 2 bases at J, with 13 bases between. Germline V gene lookup returns CDR1 LNHDA and CDR2 SQIVND (reference sequence). CDR3 amino acids: CASSKIAADTDTQYF. The DNA for the CDR3 is TGTGCCAGTAGTAAGATAGCGGCGGACACAGATACGCAGTATTTT.

This chain joins TRBV27 and TRBJ1-3; D is unresolved. CDR3 size: 15 residues. The germline V gene has CDR1 MNHEY and CDR2 SMNVEV (reference sequence). The V end lost 6 bases, the J end lost 0 bases, and 12 bases lay between the germline ends. DNA for the CDR3: TGTGCCAGCAGCCCGCTCAGGTACTCTGGAAACACCATATATTTT. Translating it yields CASSPLRYSGNTIYF.

The CDR3 DNA follows: TGTGCCAGCAGCCCGAGGGGGGGACTTAGCGATGGCTACACCTTC. It specifies CASSPRGGLSDGYTF. The chain joins TRBV11-2 to TRBJ1-2; perhaps TRBD1 as D (6 bases). V lost 5 bases to trimming and J lost 6 bases, with 19 bases between them. The germline gives CDR1 SGHAT, CDR2 FQNNGV. The CDR3 totals 15 residues. The full variable domain, in which reference TRBV11-2 and TRBJ1-2 provide the parts outside the CDR3, is EAGVAQSPRYKIIEKRQSVAFWCNPISGHATLYWYQQILGQGPKLLIQFQNNGVVDDSQLPKDRFSAERLKGVDSTLKIQPAKLEDSAVYLCASSPRGGLSDGYTFGSGTRLTVV.

This clone was seen only once. This chain links TRBV28 with TRBJ1-1, with D possibly matching TRBD1 (5 bases). The CDR3 loop spans 14 amino acids. CDR1 is MDHEN and CDR2 is SYDVKM in the germline V gene. V dropped 2 bases and J dropped 4 bases, with 11 bases sitting between them. The CDR3 DNA sequence: TGTGCCAGCAGTTTAGGACACCCGAGCACTGAAGCTTTCTTT. Its protein is CASSLGHPSTEAFF.

V and J are TRBV18 and TRBJ1-5; 8 positions agree with TRBD1. With 6 bases clipped from V and 5 bases from J, the junction kept 6 bases outside the gene matches. Germline V gives CDR1 KGHSH, CDR2 LQKENI. The CDR3 loop spans 14 amino acids. CDR3 sequence (DNA): TGTGCCAGCTCCCTCGGACAGGGTCATCAGCCCCAGCATTTT. Translating it yields CASSLGQGHQPQHF.

This chain links TRBV27 with TRBJ1-1; 7 bases align to TRBD1. The CDR3 runs 14 residues. Unmatched junction bases numbered 5, after V lost 7 bases and J lost 0 bases. Germline CDR1 is MNHEY and CDR2 is SMNVEV (reference sequence). In nucleotides, the CDR3 is TGTGCCAGCACCCGGGACAGACTGAACACTGAAGCTTTCTTT. This translates into CASTRDRLNTEAFF.

This chain uses TRBV14 with TRBJ1-2; D not resolved. The CDR3 loop spans 14 amino acids. The germline V gene has CDR1 SGHDN and CDR2 FVKESK. V gave up 8 bases and J gave up 1 base, with 14 bases separating them. The CDR3 nucleotides are TGTGCCAGCGCAGCGGGTTCCCTTAACTATGGCTACACCTTC. This codes for CASAAGSLNYGYTF. The full variable domain, completed using reference TRBV14 and TRBJ1-2, is EAGVTQFPSHSVIEKGQTVTLRCDPISGHDNLYWYRRVMGKEIKFLLHFVKESKQDESGMPNNRFLAERTGGTYSTLKVQPAELEDSGVYFCASAAGSLNYGYTFGSGTRLTVV.

The chain recombines TRBV6-5 with TRBJ1-2, with D possibly TRBD1 on 6 matching bases. Between the trimmed V and J ends, which lost 2 bases and 9 bases, there was a span of 13 bases. The CDR3 totals 13 residues. Germline CDR1 reads MNHEY; CDR2 reads SVGAGI. The DNA of the CDR3 is TGTGCCAGCAGTTACCAGGGGTCGGGGAGCTACACCTTC. Translated, it gives CASSYQGSGSYTF.

This clone was counted a few times. The V call is TRBV5-1, the J call TRBJ2-5, with D possibly TRBD2 on 6 matching bases. Trimming shortened V by 2 bases and J by 2 bases, and 28 bases separated the two germline ends. The germline V gene encodes CDR1 SGHRS and CDR2 YFSETQ. CDR3 size: 20 residues. The CDR3 DNA reads TGCGCCAGCAGCTTAGTGCGGCAGGAGGGTTCGGGTAGATATCAAGAGACCCAGTACTTC. It yields the protein CASSLVRQEGSGRYQETQYF.

The J gene is TRBJ2-2, the V gene TRBV18; D is undetermined. V lost 6 bases and J 1 base, leaving 9 bases between the germline ends. The CDR3 contains 14 residues. Germline-derived CDR1 and CDR2 are KGHSH and LQKENI. The CDR3 loop reads CASSVTENTGELFF. As DNA, the CDR3 is TGTGCCAGCTCCGTAACTGAGAACACCGGGGAGCTGTTTTTT.

This rearrangement joins TRBV5-1 to TRBJ1-6, with D perhaps TRBD1 (6 bases). The CDR3 is 16 residues long. Germline-derived CDR1 and CDR2 are SGHRS and YFSETQ. Trimming cost V 3 bases and J 15 bases, with 25 bases left between them. The CDR3 DNA reads TGCGCCAGCAGCTATAACCCTCTCCAGGGGAATGGGCTCCTCCACTTT. Amino acids: CASSYNPLQGNGLLHF.

The chain has TRBV28 and TRBJ1-5, with TRBD1 identical over 10 bases. J gave up 9 bases and V 5 bases, and 7 bases lay outside the gene matches. Germline CDR1 is MDHEN and CDR2 is SYDVKM. The CDR3 runs 14 residues. DNA for the CDR3: TGTGCCAGCAGTACGGGACAGGGGCCGCGGCCCCAGCATTTT. Translation gives CASSTGQGPRPQHF.

This clone appeared a few times. This chain uses TRBV9 with TRBJ1-6; tentative D call: TRBD1 (6 bases). This CDR3 has 16 residues. Germline assignment: CDR1 SGDLS and CDR2 YYNGEE. Trimming cost V 0 bases and J 5 bases, with 12 bases left between them. The CDR3, as DNA: TGTGCCAGCAGCGTAGGTTCCAGGGGTAATAATTCACCCCTCCACTTT. This codes for CASSVGSRGNNSPLHF.

Remarks on this clone: Compared with germline, one end of the junction differs, possibly owing to a read error. This chain's CDR3 is CASSFGINQETQYF. The CDR3 bases are TGTGCTAGCAGCTTCGGGATTAACCAAGAGACCCAGTACTTC. The genes are TRBV7-7 and TRBJ2-5, with D possibly TRBD2 on 5 matching bases. This CDR3 has 14 residues. In germline, CDR1 is SSHAT, CDR2 FNYEAQ (reference sequence).

This clone has just a few counts. The rearrangement links TRBV12-3 or TRBV12-4 to TRBJ1-2; 8 bases match TRBD1. V was clipped by 1 base and J by 14 bases; unmatched bases: 3. The CDR3 is 11 residues long. In DNA, the CDR3 is TGTGCCAGCAGTTTAGGGACAGGGCAAACCTTC. Residues: CASSLGTGQTF.

The V gene is TRBV4-1, the J gene TRBJ1-2; D remains ambiguous. The germline V gene has CDR1 MGHRA and CDR2 YSYEKL. Trimming pared 1 base from V and 2 bases from J, leaving 8 bases between. The CDR3 consists of 14 residues. Here the CDR3 reads CASSQVSVNYGYTF. In nucleotides, the CDR3 is TGCGCCAGCAGCCAAGTTAGTGTAAACTATGGCTACACCTTC.

This clone appeared a single time. The V call is TRBV18, the J call TRBJ1-2; tentatively, D is TRBD1 (5 bases). CDR3 length: 12 amino acids. V dropped 6 bases and J dropped 6 bases, with 11 bases sitting between them. The V gene's germline CDR1 is KGHSH and CDR2 LQKENI. This chain's CDR3 is CASSQGVDGYTF. The CDR3 coding sequence is TGTGCCAGCTCCCAGGGCGTGGATGGCTACACCTTC.